This T cell receptor beta chain was recorded in a study of post-analysis software for immune sequencing data. Whole-study results and caveats: Controls showed lower frequencies than patients for a handful of TRBV segments, and TRBV5-6, TRBV5-1 and TRBV20-1 were among these.

Worth noting for this clonotype: The antigen is not known.

The CDR3 contains 15 residues. Unique molecular identifiers were present in the TCR beta cDNA libraries. TCRdb reprocessed the PCR reads with MiXCR, giving one entry per CDR3 protein. The profile shows approximately 260,000 distinct CDR3 sequences, 30% to 45% of them singletons. The sequenced material came from blood. The J gene is TRBJ2-1, the V gene TRBV12-3 or TRBV12-4, with 7 bases that match TRBD1. TRBJ2-7 matches the DNA end more closely, so the J call is doubtful. The sequence came from a girl aged 5 to 17 with multiple sclerosis. CDR3 sequence: CASSRRQGVYNEQYF. The CDR3 region has the DNA TGTGCCAGCAGTCGACGACAGGGAGTCTACAATGAGCAGTACTTC.